The TCR beta chain under discussion was sequenced for a study of CD8 T cells in ankylosing spondylitis. Study-wide results and caveats: From matched ankylosing spondylitis synovial fluid, disease-linked clones were reportedly recovered at significantly enriched levels.

TCRdb passed the 5' RACE reads through MiXCR, listing each CDR3 protein once. The sample lists fewer than 30,000 distinct CDR3 sequences, around 2.5% occurring once. This clonotype has at least ten counts. Its antigen remains unknown. The TCR originated in a female donor with ankylosing spondylitis or in good health (not recorded which). Sequencing used blood, either unsorted or a sorted T cell fraction (not recorded which).

CDR3 nucleotide sequence: TGTGCCAGCAGCGTAGCTGGGACTAGCGGGGGGGCAAATGAGCAGTTCTTC. As protein: CASSVAGTSGGANEQFF. The chain employs TRBV9 and TRBJ2-1; 16 nucleotides match TRBD2. This CDR3 is 17 amino acids long. Germline-derived CDR1 and CDR2 are SGDLS and YYNGEE. J lost 7 bases, V lost 0 bases, and 4 bases had no gene match.